This TCR beta chain was sequenced during a study of shared clonotypes between healthy human individuals. This clone turned up a few times. All donors qualified as healthy HIV-negative adults and had experienced no recent acute infections or vaccinations. Generated by immunoSEQ multiplex PCR, the TCRdb table keeps only in-frame clones and is missing some. The sample records 450,000 to 500,000 clones, 70% to 85% being singletons. The source material was PBMCs. The sequence was collected from a woman aged 40 to 50 in good health. Some clones in this sample may be carry-over from other donors' samples.

The CDR3 region is CASSLEVSEQYF. For the CDR3, the DNA is TGTGCCAGCAGCTTAGAAGTTAGCGAGCAGTACTTC. V is TRBV7-9 and J is TRBJ2-7, with unresolved D. V was shortened by 1 base and J by 6 bases, with 7 bases between the two germline ends. This CDR3 is built from 12 residues. The germline V gene has CDR1 SEHNR and CDR2 FQNEAQ (reference sequence).